The next 19 T cell receptor beta chains were all read from a single sample in a study of blood T cell repertoires in COVID-19. Assay used: immunoSEQ multiplex PCR; TCRdb lists only in-frame clones, some missing. Of over 55,000 clones in the sample, around nine tenths were seen once. The sample taken for sequencing was peripheral blood. The origin of the receptors is a woman aged 80 or older with acute or convalescent COVID-19.

The chain couples TRBV5-1 to TRBJ2-2; possible D gene TRBD2, 5 bases. CDR1 and CDR2 (germline): SGHRS, YFSETQ. The ends were cut back, 6 bases at V and 0 bases at J, with 12 bases in the middle. The CDR3 spans 15 residues. CDR3 nucleotide sequence: TGCGCCAGCAACCCCGAACTAGCGAACACCGGGGAGCTGTTTTTT. Its translation: CASNPELANTGELFF.

This clone was observed once. The chain links TRBV28 to TRBJ1-2, with 7 nucleotides matching TRBD1. Trimming at V came to 6 bases and at J to 7 bases, leaving 8 bases not matched to a gene. The germline CDR1 and CDR2 sequences are MDHEN and SYDVKM. CDR3 length: 13 amino acids. The CDR3, as DNA: TGTGCCAGCAGATCCGACAGGGCGGCTGGCTACACCTTC. Its protein product is CASRSDRAAGYTF.

This chain connects TRBV5-1 to TRBJ1-2, with 9 nucleotides matching TRBD1. From germline, CDR1 is SGHRS and CDR2 YFSETQ. Germline trimming cut 5 bases from V and 2 bases from J; bases unmatched to any gene: 7. The CDR3 is 15 amino acids. CDR3: CASSPSGTGNYGYTF. In DNA form, the CDR3 reads TGCGCCAGCAGTCCCTCCGGGACAGGGAACTATGGCTACACCTTC.

The chain couples TRBV7-9 to TRBJ1-5; no firm D call. V lost 1 base to trimming and J lost 5 bases, with 9 bases between them. Per germline, CDR1 SEHNR and CDR2 FQNEAQ (reference sequence). The CDR3 runs to 14 residues. CDR3 loop: CASSLDGNHQPQHF. The CDR3 coding sequence is TGTGCCAGCAGCTTAGACGGGAACCATCAGCCCCAGCATTTT.

The rearrangement joins TRBV4-1 to TRBJ2-5, with TRBD2 matching 8 bases. V dropped 4 bases and J dropped 5; count of bases not matched to a gene: 9. CDR1 is MGHRA, CDR2 YSYEKL, per germline. This CDR3 has 15 amino acids. In DNA form, the CDR3 reads TGCGCCAGCAGCCCCGGAGCGGGAGTGGGGGAGACCCAGTACTTC. Translated: CASSPGAGVGETQYF.

V is TRBV30 and J is TRBJ1-4; D is undetermined. V was pared by 5 bases and J by 5 bases, with 12 bases between. This CDR3 region has 13 residues. Germline V gene sequence: CDR1 GTSNPN, CDR2 SVGIG (reference sequence). In DNA form, the CDR3 reads TGTGCCTGGGCGGTTTCGGGGAATGAAAAACTGTTTTTT. Residues: CAWAVSGNEKLFF.

This chain connects TRBV19 to TRBJ2-7, with TRBD1 matching over 9 bases. The CDR3 is 15 amino acids. CDR1 LNHDA and CDR2 SQIVND come from the germline V gene (reference sequence). The ends lost 4 bases at V and 5 bases at J; junction bases unmatched: 9. This CDR3 is CASSRTGTGINEQYF. The CDR3 nucleotides are TGTGCCAGTAGTAGGACCGGGACAGGGATCAACGAGCAGTACTTC.

This chain joins TRBV7-2 and TRBJ2-6, with D maybe TRBD2 (6 bases). The V gene's germline CDR1 is SGHTA and CDR2 FQGNSA. The CDR3 is 16 amino acids. V was trimmed by 5 bases and J by 0 bases, leaving 11 bases between them. The CDR3 here is CASSRGSGSGANVLTF. CDR3 bases: TGTGCCAGCAGCCGGGGGAGCGGCTCTGGGGCCAACGTCCTGACTTTC.

This sequence joins TRBV30 and TRBJ1-1; tentative D call: TRBD1 (6 bases). This CDR3 is 14 amino acids long. Trimming took off 2 bases at V and 3 bases at J, with 13 bases between the two ends. Germline CDR1 GTSNPN, CDR2 SVGIG (reference sequence). The DNA of the CDR3 is TGTGCCTGGAGTTTTGGGGGGGCGGACACTGAAGCTTTCTTT. This gives the protein CAWSFGGADTEAFF. Variable domain in full (rest from reference TRBV30 and TRBJ1-1): SQTIHQWPATLVQPVGSPLSLECTVEGTSNPNLYWYRQAAGRGLQLLFYSVGIGQISSEVPQNLSASRPQDRQFILSSKKLLLSDSGFYLCAWSFGGADTEAFFGQGTRLTVV.

The chain joins TRBV10-1 to TRBJ1-2; D gene unclear. V gave up 2 bases and J gave up 4 bases, with 14 bases separating them. Per germline, CDR1 WNHNN and CDR2 SYGVQD (reference sequence). There are 15 residues in the CDR3. In nucleotides, the CDR3 is TGCGCCAGCAGTGAGGACACCAATGACGCCTATGGCTACACCTTC. It encodes CASSEDTNDAYGYTF.

The chain uses TRBV2 and TRBJ1-5; perhaps TRBD1 as D (5 bases). The germline V gene encodes CDR1 SNHLY and CDR2 FYNNEI. Between the trimmed V and J ends, which lost 2 bases and 7 bases, there was a span of 12 bases. The CDR3 contains 14 residues. The CDR3 loop is CASSETSGIQPQHF. CDR3 bases: TGTGCCAGCAGTGAAACGTCAGGGATACAGCCCCAGCATTTT.

J is TRBJ2-4 and V is TRBV27; 9 nucleotides match TRBD1. V lost 10 bases and J lost 0; bases outside the gene matches: 16. Germline lookup yields CDR1 MNHEY and CDR2 SMNVEV (reference sequence). This CDR3 is built from 18 residues. The CDR3: CATASTGGPPLAKNIQYF. The CDR3 DNA sequence: TGTGCCACCGCAAGTACAGGGGGCCCCCCTTTAGCCAAAAACATTCAGTACTTC.

V is TRBV5-6 and J is TRBJ1-2; possible D gene TRBD1, 5 bases. Germline-derived CDR1 and CDR2 are SGHDT and YYEEEE. The CDR3 is made up of 13 amino acids. V lost 0 bases to trimming and J lost 6 bases, with 9 bases between them. The DNA of the CDR3 is TGTGCCAGCAGCTTGGAACAGGTCCATGGCTACACCTTC. Protein: CASSLEQVHGYTF.

This chain joins TRBV7-9 and TRBJ2-3; TRBD2 matches at 14 bases. Germline CDR1 SEHNR, CDR2 FQNEAQ (reference sequence). The CDR3 sequence is 17 residues long. V shed 5 bases and J 4 bases; nucleotides not matched to a gene: 8. Here the CDR3 reads CASSPSTSGGVADTQYF. The CDR3 bases are TGTGCCAGCAGCCCCTCGACTAGCGGGGGGGTGGCAGATACGCAGTATTTT.

The rearrangement links TRBV7-2 to TRBJ1-3; perhaps TRBD1 as D (5 bases). V dropped 0 bases and J dropped 6 bases, with 15 bases sitting between them. This CDR3 is 16 amino acids long. Germline values: CDR1 SGHTA, CDR2 FQGNSA. CDR3 in amino acids: CASSLAGTVGANTIYF. The CDR3 DNA reads as TGTGCCAGCAGCTTAGCCGGAACGGTTGGGGCAAACACCATATATTTT.

The chain uses TRBV6-1 and TRBJ1-5, with unresolved D. CDR3 size: 14 residues. Per the germline V gene, CDR1 is MNHNS and CDR2 is SASEGT. The V and J ends lost 2 bases and 6 bases respectively, with 11 bases between them. The CDR3 region has the DNA TGTGCCAGCAGTGAAACCAAGGCGGGTCAGCCCCAGCATTTT. Encoded protein: CASSETKAGQPQHF.

This clone came up once. This sequence joins TRBV5-1 and TRBJ2-3; 9 bases fit TRBD1. The junction had 6 bases not matched to a gene; V was cut back by 5 bases and J by 5 bases. The CDR3 sequence is 14 residues long. Germline V lookup: CDR1 SGHRS, CDR2 YFSETQ. DNA for the CDR3: TGCGCCAGCAGTCCAGAGACAGGGGGAGATACGCAGTATTTT. Translation gives CASSPETGGDTQYF.

The rearrangement links TRBV5-5 to TRBJ1-4; D ambiguous. Trimming removed 6 bases from V and 0 bases from J, with 9 bases in between. Germline assignment: CDR1 SGHKS and CDR2 YYEKEE (reference sequence). There are 14 residues in the CDR3. Here the CDR3 reads CASTWPTTNEKLFF. In DNA, the CDR3 is TGTGCCAGCACGTGGCCGACAACTAATGAAAAACTGTTTTTT.

The chain recombines TRBV6-5 with TRBJ1-1; D is perhaps TRBD1 (6 bases). Germline CDR1 reads MNHEY; CDR2 reads SVGAGI. The CDR3 length is 13 residues. V was clipped by 6 bases and J by 3 bases, with 11 bases between them. CDR3 nucleotide sequence: TGTGCCAGCAGACGGACAGCTTACACTGAAGCTTTCTTT. Residues: CASRRTAYTEAFF.